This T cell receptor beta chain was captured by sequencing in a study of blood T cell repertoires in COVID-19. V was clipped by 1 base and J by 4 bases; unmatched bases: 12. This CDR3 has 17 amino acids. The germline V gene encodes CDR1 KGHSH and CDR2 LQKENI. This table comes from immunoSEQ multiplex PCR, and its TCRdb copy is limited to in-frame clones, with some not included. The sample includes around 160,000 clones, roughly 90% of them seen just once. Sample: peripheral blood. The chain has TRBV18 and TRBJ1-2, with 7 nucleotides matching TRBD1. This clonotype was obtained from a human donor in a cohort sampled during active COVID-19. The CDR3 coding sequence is TGTGCCAGCTCACCACGGCCCGGGACAGCCAAGGGCTATGGCTACACCTTC. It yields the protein CASSPRPGTAKGYGYTF.